This T cell receptor (beta chain) was retrieved from a study of blood T cell repertoires in COVID-19. Study context: Acute-phase and convalescent COVID-19 samples originated in the United States, Italy and Spain. Nucleic acid was either cDNA or gDNA, and it came from T cells, B-cell-depleted T cells, or PBMCs.

The CDR3 consists of 13 residues. CDR1 and CDR2 from the germline V gene are SGDLS and YYNGEE. The V and J ends lost 0 bases and 8 bases, in that order; junction bases with no gene match: 2. This clone came up once. Patients of the Seattle cohort, enrolled during active infection, were followed longitudinally. Original analysis: The authors estimated nucleated cell counts from reference gene primer amplification. Repertoires were generated with immunoSEQ multiplex PCR, while TCRdb's copy carries only in-frame clones and drops some. For V, J and clone size, that table is used; D and trimming come from the DNA. The sample lists 90,000 to 100,000 clones; about nine tenths were seen once.

The source material was peripheral blood. The receptor's source is a man between 60 and 75 years old with COVID-19, enrolled during active disease. The gene calls are TRBV9 and TRBJ2-4; 7 bases fit TRBD1. The CDR3 here is CASSVGQGDIQYF. CDR3 nucleotide sequence: TGTGCCAGCAGCGTAGGTCAGGGGGACATTCAGTACTTC.